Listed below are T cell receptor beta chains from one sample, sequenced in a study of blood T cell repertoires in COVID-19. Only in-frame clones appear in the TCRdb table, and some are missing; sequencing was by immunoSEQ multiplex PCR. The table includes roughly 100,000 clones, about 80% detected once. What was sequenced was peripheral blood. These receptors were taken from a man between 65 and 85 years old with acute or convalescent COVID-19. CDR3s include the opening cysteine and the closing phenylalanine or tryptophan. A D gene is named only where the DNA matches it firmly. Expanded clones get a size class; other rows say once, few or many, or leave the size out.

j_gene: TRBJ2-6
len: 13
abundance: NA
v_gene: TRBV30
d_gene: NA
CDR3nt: TGTGCCTGGAACCTAGCTGGGGCCAACGTCCTGACTTTC
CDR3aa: CAWNLAGANVLTF

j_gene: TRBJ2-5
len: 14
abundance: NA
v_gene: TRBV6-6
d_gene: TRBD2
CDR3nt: TGTGCCAGCACCACTAGCGGTGTAGGGGAGACCCAGTACTTC
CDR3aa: CASTTSGVGETQYF

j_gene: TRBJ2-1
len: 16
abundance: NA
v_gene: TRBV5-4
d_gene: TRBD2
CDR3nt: TGTGCCAGCAGCTTGGGGACTAGCGGGTTCTACAATGAGCAGTTCTTC
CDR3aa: CASSLGTSGFYNEQFF

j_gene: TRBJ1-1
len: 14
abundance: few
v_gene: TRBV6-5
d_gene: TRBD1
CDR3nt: TGTGCCAGCATTAAGGACAGGAGGGTCACTGAAGCTTTCTTT
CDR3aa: CASIKDRRVTEAFF

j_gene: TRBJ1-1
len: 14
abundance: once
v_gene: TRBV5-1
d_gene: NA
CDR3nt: TGCGCCAGCAGCCCCGGAGGGGAGTTGAGGGAAGCTTTCTTT
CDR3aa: CASSPGGELREAFF

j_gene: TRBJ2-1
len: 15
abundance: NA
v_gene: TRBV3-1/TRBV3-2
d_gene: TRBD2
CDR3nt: TGTGCCAGCAGCCAAGCGATCGGGACTAGCGGCGAGCAGTTCTTC
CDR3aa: CASSQAIGTSGEQFF

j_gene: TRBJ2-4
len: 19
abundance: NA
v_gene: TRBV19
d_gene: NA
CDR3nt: TGTGCCAGTAGTACCTACCTACGCCCGGGACTCCCGGAACTAAACATTCAGTACTTC
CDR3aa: CASSTYLRPGLPELNIQYF

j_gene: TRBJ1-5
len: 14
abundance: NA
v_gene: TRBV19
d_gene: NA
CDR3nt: TGTGCCAGTAGTATAGCGGGGGGGAATCAGCCCCAGCATTTT
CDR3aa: CASSIAGGNQPQHF

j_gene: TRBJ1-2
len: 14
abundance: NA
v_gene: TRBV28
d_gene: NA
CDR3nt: TGTGCCAGCAGGTTGACAGGCTCCACTTACGGCTACACCTTC
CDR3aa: CASRLTGSTYGYTF

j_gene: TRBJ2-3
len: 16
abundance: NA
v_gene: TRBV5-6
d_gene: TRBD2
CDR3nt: TGTGCCAGCAGCTTCTGGACTAGCGATAGCACAGATACGCAGTATTTT
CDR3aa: CASSFWTSDSTDTQYF

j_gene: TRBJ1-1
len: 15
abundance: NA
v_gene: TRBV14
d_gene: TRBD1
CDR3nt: TGTGCCAGCAGCCAACAGGGACAGCTGAACACTGAAGCTTTCTTT
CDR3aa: CASSQQGQLNTEAFF

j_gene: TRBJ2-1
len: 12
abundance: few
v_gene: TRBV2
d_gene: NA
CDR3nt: TGTGCCGTCAGCGGACGGGAGAATGAGCAGTTCTTC
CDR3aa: CAVSGRENEQFF

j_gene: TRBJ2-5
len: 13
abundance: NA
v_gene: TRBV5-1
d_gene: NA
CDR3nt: TGCGCCAGCAGGAGGGTCCCACCAGAGACCCAGTACTTC
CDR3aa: CASRRVPPETQYF

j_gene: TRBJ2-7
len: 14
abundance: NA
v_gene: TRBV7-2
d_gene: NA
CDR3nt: TGTGCCAGCAGCTTAGACAGGGCGTTCTACGAGCAGTACTTC
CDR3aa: CASSLDRAFYEQYF

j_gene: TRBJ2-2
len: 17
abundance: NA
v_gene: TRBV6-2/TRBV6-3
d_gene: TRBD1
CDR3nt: TGTGCCAGCAGTTACTCGGCAGGGGGCGCGTACACCGGGGAGCTGTTTTTT
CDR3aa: CASSYSAGGAYTGELFF

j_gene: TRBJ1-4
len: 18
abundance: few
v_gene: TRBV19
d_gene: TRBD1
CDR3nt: TGTGCCAGTAGTGCCGGGACAGGGAATTATGTGGGTAATGAAAAACTGTTTTTT
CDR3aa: CASSAGTGNYVGNEKLFF

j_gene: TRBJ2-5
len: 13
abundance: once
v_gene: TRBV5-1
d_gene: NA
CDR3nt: TGCGCCAGCAGGAGAAGCGGCCAAGAGACCCAGTACTTC
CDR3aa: CASRRSGQETQYF

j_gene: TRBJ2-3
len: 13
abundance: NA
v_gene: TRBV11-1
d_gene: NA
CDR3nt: TGTGCCAGCAGCCAGGAGTGGGGCAGATCGCAGTATTTT
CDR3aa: CASSQEWGRSQYF

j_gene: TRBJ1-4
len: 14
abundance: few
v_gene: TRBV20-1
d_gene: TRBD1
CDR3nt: TGCAGTGCTAGTGAGGGCAGGGGGAATGAAAAACTGTTTTTT
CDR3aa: CSASEGRGNEKLFF

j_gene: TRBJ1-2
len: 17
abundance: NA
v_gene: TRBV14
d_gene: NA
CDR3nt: TGTGCCAGCAGCCAAGATTTGGAGACAGGACGGCTCCGGGGCTACACCTTC
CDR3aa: CASSQDLETGRLRGYTF

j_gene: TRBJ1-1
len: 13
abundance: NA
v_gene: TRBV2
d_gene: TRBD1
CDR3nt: TGTGCCAGCAGTGGAAGGACAGGTCTTGAAGCTTTCTTT
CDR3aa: CASSGRTGLEAFF

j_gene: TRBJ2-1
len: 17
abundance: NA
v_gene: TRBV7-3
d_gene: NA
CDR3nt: TGTGCCAGCAGCTTAGGGGTCATGGACAAAGTTAACAATGAGCAGTTCTTC
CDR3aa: CASSLGVMDKVNNEQFF

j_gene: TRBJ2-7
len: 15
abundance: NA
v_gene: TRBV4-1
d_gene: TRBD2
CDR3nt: TGCGCCAGCAGACCGGGAGTAGCGGGAGAGTACGAGCAGTACTTC
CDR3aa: CASRPGVAGEYEQYF

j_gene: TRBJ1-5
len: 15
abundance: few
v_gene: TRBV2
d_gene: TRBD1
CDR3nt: TGTGCCAGCAGTAACGACAGGGCCTACAATCAGCCCCAGCATTTT
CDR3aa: CASSNDRAYNQPQHF

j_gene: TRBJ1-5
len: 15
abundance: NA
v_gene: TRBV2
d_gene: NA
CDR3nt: TGTGCCAGCAGACCGGCAGGACAGCGGAATCAGCCCCAGCATTTT
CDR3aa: CASRPAGQRNQPQHF

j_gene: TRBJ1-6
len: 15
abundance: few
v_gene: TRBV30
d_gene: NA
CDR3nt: TGTGCCTGGAGTCGCGTAGGAACAGGGCAATCACCCCTCCACTTT
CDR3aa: CAWSRVGTGQSPLHF

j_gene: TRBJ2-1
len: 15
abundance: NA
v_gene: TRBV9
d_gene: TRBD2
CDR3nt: TGTGCCAGCAGCTATCGGGACTACTCCTACAATGAGCAGTTCTTC
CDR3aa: CASSYRDYSYNEQFF

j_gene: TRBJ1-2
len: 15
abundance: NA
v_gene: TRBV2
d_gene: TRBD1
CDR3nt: TGTGCCAGCAGAGATTCGGGACAGGGGATCTATGGCTACACCTTC
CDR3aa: CASRDSGQGIYGYTF

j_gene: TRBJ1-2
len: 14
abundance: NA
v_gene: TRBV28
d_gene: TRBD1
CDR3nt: TGTGCCAGCAGAGGACAGGGAGGGAACTATGGCTACACCTTC
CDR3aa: CASRGQGGNYGYTF

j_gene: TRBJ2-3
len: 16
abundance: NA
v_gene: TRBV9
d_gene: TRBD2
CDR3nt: TGTGCCAGCAGCGCGAGACTAGCGGGAGGATCAGATACGCAGTATTTT
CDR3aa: CASSARLAGGSDTQYF

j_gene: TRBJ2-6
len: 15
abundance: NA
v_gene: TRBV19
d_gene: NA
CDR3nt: TGTGCCAGTAGTAGCAGGCTAACGGGGGCCAACGTCCTGACTTTC
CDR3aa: CASSSRLTGANVLTF

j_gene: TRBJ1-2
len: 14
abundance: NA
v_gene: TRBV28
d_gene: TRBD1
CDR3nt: TGTGCCAGCAGTTTTAGATGGACAGGGAACGGCTACACCTTC
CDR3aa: CASSFRWTGNGYTF

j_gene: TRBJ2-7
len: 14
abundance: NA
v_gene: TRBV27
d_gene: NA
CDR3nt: TGTGCCAGCAGTTTAAGGCGGGACTCCTACGAGCAGTACTTC
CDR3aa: CASSLRRDSYEQYF

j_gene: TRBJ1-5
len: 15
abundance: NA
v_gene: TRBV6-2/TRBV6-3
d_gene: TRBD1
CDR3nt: TGTGCCAGCAGTTACCCCGACAGGGACGCTCAGCCCCAGCATTTT
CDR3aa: CASSYPDRDAQPQHF

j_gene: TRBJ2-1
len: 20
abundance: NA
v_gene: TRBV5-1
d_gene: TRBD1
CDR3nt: TGCGCCAGCAGCTTGGTAGTCGGGACAGAGAACTCCATCTCCTACAATGAGCAGTTCTTC
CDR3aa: CASSLVVGTENSISYNEQFF

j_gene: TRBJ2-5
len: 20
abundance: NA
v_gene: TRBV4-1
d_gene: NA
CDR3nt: TGCGCCAGCAGTCCTTTACGCCGCCGTGGGAGCGGAGCGGGTCTTGAGACCCAGTACTTC
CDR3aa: CASSPLRRRGSGAGLETQYF

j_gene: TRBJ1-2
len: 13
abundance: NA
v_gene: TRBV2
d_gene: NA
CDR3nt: TGTGCCAGCGTTTTATACGAGTCGGGTGGCTACACCTTC
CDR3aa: CASVLYESGGYTF

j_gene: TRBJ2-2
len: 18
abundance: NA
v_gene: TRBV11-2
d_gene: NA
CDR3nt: TGTGCCAGCAGAAAGCAACGGGACACAAGTACGAACACCGGGGAGCTGTTTTTT
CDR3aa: CASRKQRDTSTNTGELFF

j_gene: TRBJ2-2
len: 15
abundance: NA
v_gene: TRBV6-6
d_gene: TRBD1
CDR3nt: TGTGCCAGCAGTTACTTGGGACAGGGGGCAGGGGAGCTGTTTTTT
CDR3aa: CASSYLGQGAGELFF

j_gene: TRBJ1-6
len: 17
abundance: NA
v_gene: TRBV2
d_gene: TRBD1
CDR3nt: TGTGCCAGCAGTTTGAGCGGCGGATCAGGGGGCGGATCACCCCTCCACTTT
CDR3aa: CASSLSGGSGGGSPLHF

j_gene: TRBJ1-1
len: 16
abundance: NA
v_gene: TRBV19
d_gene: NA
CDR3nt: TGTGCCAGTACCAGTCCCGGAAGCGCAGCGAACACTGAAGCTTTCTTT
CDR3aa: CASTSPGSAANTEAFF

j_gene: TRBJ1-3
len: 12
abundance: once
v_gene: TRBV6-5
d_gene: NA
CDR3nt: TGTGCTGCTATTAACTCTGGAAACACCATATATTTT
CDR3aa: CAAINSGNTIYF

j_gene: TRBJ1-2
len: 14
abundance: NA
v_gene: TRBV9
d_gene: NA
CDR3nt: TGTGCCAGCAGCGTAACGCAGGGGCCCTATGGCTACACCTTC
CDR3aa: CASSVTQGPYGYTF

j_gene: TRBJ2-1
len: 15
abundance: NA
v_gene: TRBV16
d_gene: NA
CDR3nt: TGTGCCAGCAGCCAAATACTTGCCGCCGGGGATGAGCAGTTCTTC
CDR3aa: CASSQILAAGDEQFF

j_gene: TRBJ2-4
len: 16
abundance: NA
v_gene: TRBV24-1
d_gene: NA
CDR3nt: TGTGCCACCAGTGACTCGCGGGGACCGGGACTGAACATTCAGTACTTC
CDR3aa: CATSDSRGPGLNIQYF

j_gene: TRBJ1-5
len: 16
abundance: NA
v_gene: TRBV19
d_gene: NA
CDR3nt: TGTGCCAGTAGTGCCCCCCGGGTTTCCGGCAATCAGCCCCAGCATTTT
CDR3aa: CASSAPRVSGNQPQHF

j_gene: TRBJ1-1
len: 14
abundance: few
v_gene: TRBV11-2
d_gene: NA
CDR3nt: TGTGCCAGCACCGACTCGGGCCTCCGGGGGTCCGCTTTCTTT
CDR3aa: CASTDSGLRGSAFF

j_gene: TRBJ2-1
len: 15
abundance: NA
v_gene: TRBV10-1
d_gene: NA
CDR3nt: TGCGCCAGCAGTGAGTTCGGGAACTCCTACAATGAGCAGTTCTTC
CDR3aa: CASSEFGNSYNEQFF

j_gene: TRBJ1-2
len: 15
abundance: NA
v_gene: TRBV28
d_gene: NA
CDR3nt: TGTGCCAGCAGTAAGGGGCCAGGCATTAACTATGGCTACACCTTC
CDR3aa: CASSKGPGINYGYTF

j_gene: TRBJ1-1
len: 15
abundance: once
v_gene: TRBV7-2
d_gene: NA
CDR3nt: TGTGCCAGCAGCTCCAGGTCGAGCCCGAACACTGAAGCTTTCTTT
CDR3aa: CASSSRSSPNTEAFF

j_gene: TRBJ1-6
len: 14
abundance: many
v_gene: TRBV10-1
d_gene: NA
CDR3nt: TGCGCCAGCAGTGAAGAGGGCGCAGGTTCACCCCTCCACTTT
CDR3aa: CASSEEGAGSPLHF